These T cell receptor beta chains were read from a single sample in a study of blood T cell repertoires in COVID-19. The method was immunoSEQ multiplex PCR; TCRdb's version includes in-frame clones alone and lacks a portion of them. The repertoire holds 200,000 to 300,000 clones, with around 85% as singletons. The sample consisted of peripheral blood. These receptors came from a man older than 75 with acute or convalescent COVID-19. Each CDR3 is given with its conserved first and last residue. D genes are given only for firm matches. Size tells how often a clone was seen (once, few, many) or the class of an expanded clone, and some rows leave it out.

clone_size | d_call | j_call | v_call | cdr3_aa | cdr3_nt
- | - | TRBJ1-6 | TRBV5-1 | CASSLGQANSPLHF | TGCGCCAGCAGCTTGGGACAGGCCAATTCACCCCTCCACTTT
- | - | TRBJ2-5 | TRBV9 | CASSVWGTKQETQYF | TGTGCCAGCAGCGTTTGGGGGACAAAACAAGAGACCCAGTACTTC
few | TRBD1 | TRBJ1-4 | TRBV5-1 | CASSLAGQGGEKLFF | TGCGCCAGCAGCTTGGCTGGACAGGGAGGGGAAAAACTGTTTTTT
- | - | TRBJ1-2 | TRBV24-1 | CATSDTTGSYGYTF | TGTGCCACCAGTGATACCACGGGGTCCTATGGCTACACCTTC
- | - | TRBJ2-3 | TRBV5-1 | CASSRGFPSTDTQYF | TGCGCCAGCAGCCGAGGGTTCCCAAGCACAGATACGCAGTATTTT
- | - | TRBJ1-4 | TRBV5-1 | CASSLQTTGGEKLFF | TGCGCCAGCAGCTTACAGACAACCGGTGGTGAAAAACTGTTTTTT
few | - | TRBJ1-6 | TRBV19 | CASSARQADKSPLHF | TGTGCCAGTAGTGCCCGACAGGCGGACAAGTCACCCCTCCACTTT
- | - | TRBJ1-4 | TRBV30 | CAWSGTASAEKLFF | TGTGCCTGGAGTGGGACAGCCTCGGCAGAAAAACTGTTTTTT
- | - | TRBJ2-7 | TRBV18 | CASSQSRLSSYEQYF | TGTGCCAGCTCACAGAGTCGTTTAAGCTCCTACGAGCAGTACTTC
- | - | TRBJ2-5 | TRBV5-1 | CASSLGAGAQYF | TGCGCCAGCAGCCTGGGGGCGGGGGCCCAGTACTTC
- | TRBD1 | TRBJ1-3 | TRBV5-4 | CASSLAGTVGNTIYF | TGTGCCAGCAGCTTGGCGGGGACAGTCGGAAACACCATATATTTT
- | TRBD1 | TRBJ2-4 | TRBV5-1 | CASSPGQSNIQYF | TGCGCCAGCAGCCCGGGACAGTCTAACATTCAGTACTTC
- | - | TRBJ1-1 | TRBV7-9 | CASRRNQGFPEAFF | TGTGCCAGCAGAAGAAACCAGGGGTTCCCTGAAGCTTTCTTT
- | TRBD1 | TRBJ1-4 | TRBV19 | CASSPGTGPEKLFF | TGTGCCAGTAGTCCCGGGACAGGGCCTGAAAAACTGTTTTTT
- | - | TRBJ1-3 | TRBV14 | CARRKRVTVQGRNTIYF | TGTGCCAGGAGAAAGCGGGTGACAGTGCAGGGCAGGAACACCATATATTTT
- | - | TRBJ2-1 | TRBV9 | CASSAGTIPRNEQFF | TGTGCCAGCAGCGCCGGGACAATCCCCAGGAATGAGCAGTTCTTC
- | - | TRBJ2-7 | TRBV30 | CAWSPVNSYEQYF | TGTGCCTGGAGTCCCGTAAACTCCTACGAGCAGTACTTC
- | - | TRBJ1-6 | TRBV6-5 | CASSYGRYNSPLHF | TGTGCCAGCAGTTACGGGAGGTATAATTCACCCCTCCACTTT
- | - | TRBJ2-2 | TRBV5-1 | CASSLAGRGNTGELFF | TGCGCCAGCAGCTTGGCCGGAAGGGGGAACACCGGGGAGCTGTTTTTT
- | TRBD1 | TRBJ2-7 | TRBV29-1 | CSVELGQGGREQYF | TGCAGCGTTGAATTAGGACAGGGTGGGAGGGAGCAGTACTTC
- | TRBD1 | TRBJ2-1 | TRBV5-5 | CASSLILGQGYEQFF | TGTGCCAGCAGCTTGATCTTGGGACAGGGGTATGAGCAGTTCTTC
- | TRBD1 | TRBJ2-5 | TRBV7-2 | CASSPRTGREETQYF | TGTGCCAGCAGCCCACGGACAGGGCGAGAAGAGACCCAGTACTTC
- | - | TRBJ2-7 | TRBV28 | CASGSFGTPRPEQYF | TGTGCCAGCGGTTCGTTTGGGACACCGCGACCCGAGCAGTACTTC
- | TRBD1 | TRBJ1-5 | TRBV27 | CASSLSSWTGNSNQPQHF | TGTGCCAGCAGTTTATCGAGTTGGACAGGGAATAGCAATCAGCCCCAGCATTTT